Below, 16 T cell receptor beta chains from the same sample are listed, as sequenced in a study of CD8 T cells in Susac syndrome. Random hexamers were used to reverse transcribe an amount of about 0.45 to 1 ug RNA. TCRdb redid the calling of the immunoSEQ multiplex PCR reads with MiXCR, one entry per CDR3 protein. The data contain around 120,000 distinct CDR3 sequences, 85% to 95% of them singletons. The source material was CD4+ T cells from PBMCs. The origin of the receptors is a human donor with multiple sclerosis.

The chain carries TRBV4-1 and TRBJ1-1, with D unresolved. The CDR3 consists of 12 residues. V lost 0 bases and J lost 4, with 3 bases in between. Per germline, CDR1 MGHRA and CDR2 YSYEKL. CDR3 residues: CASSQDRTEAFF. CDR3 sequence (DNA): TGCGCCAGCAGCCAAGATCGCACTGAAGCTTTCTTT.

This clonotype was observed a single time. J is TRBJ1-2 and V is TRBV6-4, with TRBD1 matching over 8 bases. Germline V gene data show CDR1 as MRHNA and CDR2 as SNTAGT. CDR3 length: 15 residues. V lost 6 bases, J lost 7 bases, and 13 bases stayed unmatched. In nucleotides, the CDR3 is TGTGCCAGCAGGCGGGATACCGGGACAGGAACTGGCTACACCTTC. Encoded protein: CASRRDTGTGTGYTF.

The chain recombines TRBV15 with TRBJ2-1; TRBD1 might be the D (5 bases). Germline V gives CDR1 LNHNV, CDR2 YYDKDF (reference sequence). CDR3 size: 15 residues. Trimming removed 4 bases from V and 2 bases from J, with 12 bases in between. CDR3 residues: CATSIGRATYNEQFF. The CDR3 region has the DNA TGTGCCACCAGCATCGGCAGGGCGACCTACAATGAGCAGTTCTTC.

The gene calls are TRBV11-3 and TRBJ1-4; D is ambiguous. The ends were cut back, 0 bases at V and 8 bases at J, with 7 bases in the middle. The CDR3 has 13 residues. Germline values: CDR1 SGHNT, CDR2 YENEEA. The CDR3 is CASSLETDEKLFF. DNA of the CDR3: TGTGCCAGCAGCTTAGAAACAGACGAAAAACTGTTTTTT.

The V gene is TRBV5-1, the J gene TRBJ1-2, with D possibly TRBD1 on 5 matching bases. This CDR3 is built from 15 residues. Germline CDR1 and CDR2: SGHRS and YFSETQ. V was cut by 1 base and J by 4 bases, with 14 bases left in between. The CDR3 here is CASSLTGRQSYGYTF. CDR3 sequence (DNA): TGCGCCAGCAGCTTGACAGGACGACAGAGCTATGGCTACACCTTC.

The rearrangement joins TRBV7-3 to TRBJ2-1, with 15 bases that match TRBD2. Germline loops: CDR1 SGHTA, CDR2 FQGTGA. V dropped 3 bases and J dropped 10; count of bases not matched to a gene: 4. The CDR3 length is 15 residues. CDR3 residues: CASSLDGTSGGEQFF. CDR3 coding DNA: TGTGCCAGCAGCTTGGATGGGACTAGCGGGGGGGAGCAGTTCTTC.

This clonotype has more than one count but fewer than ten. The J gene is TRBJ2-5, the V gene TRBV2; 16 positions agree with TRBD2. The germline V gene has CDR1 SNHLY and CDR2 FYNNEI. J was trimmed by 4 bases and V by 5 bases; bases with no gene match: 4. This CDR3 region has 16 residues. The CDR3 nucleotides read TGTGCCAGCAGTTCCGGGACTAGCGGGGGGGCAGAGACCCAGTACTTC. Amino acids: CASSSGTSGGAETQYF.

The V gene is TRBV30, the J gene TRBJ2-3; 8 bases match TRBD2. This CDR3 comprises 19 residues. V gave up 2 bases and J gave up 1 base; unmatched junction bases: 17. Germline V CDR1 and CDR2: GTSNPN, SVGIG (reference sequence). The CDR3 loop reads CAWSKRRLGGARGTDTQYF. In DNA, the CDR3 is TGTGCCTGGAGTAAACGGCGCCTCGGGGGGGCGCGGGGCACAGATACGCAGTATTTT.

This chain joins TRBV4-2 and TRBJ1-2, with TRBD1 matching over 7 bases. The germline V gene encodes CDR1 LGHNA and CDR2 YNFKEQ. Unmatched junction bases numbered 12, after V lost 4 bases and J lost 4 bases. The CDR3 consists of 16 residues. DNA for the CDR3: TGTGCCAGCAGCCGCCGAACAGGGGAGGATCTCTATGGCTACACCTTC. This gives the protein CASSRRTGEDLYGYTF.

The chain uses TRBV3-1 and TRBJ1-1; D perhaps matches TRBD1 (6 bases). This CDR3 spans 17 amino acids. Germline V gene sequence: CDR1 LGHDT, CDR2 YNNKEL (reference sequence). V lost 0 bases and J 0 bases, leaving 14 bases between the germline ends. The CDR3 DNA sequence: TGTGCCAGCAGCCAAGAAACGGGGGGCCCCTTGAACACTGAAGCTTTCTTT. It translates to CASSQETGGPLNTEAFF.

The rearrangement uses TRBV4-2 and TRBJ2-2, with D possibly matching TRBD2 (6 bases). V lost 3 bases and J 5 bases, leaving 22 bases between the germline ends. The CDR3 has 18 residues. The germline gives CDR1 LGHNA, CDR2 YNFKEQ. As DNA, the CDR3 is TGTGCCAGCAGCCAGACCCGCGGGAAGTCCATCGGGACCGGGGAGCTGTTTTTT. This gives the protein CASSQTRGKSIGTGELFF.

The DNA for the CDR3 is TGTGCCAGCAGCAAGGGAGGGCTCTCTGGGGCCAACGTCCTGACTTTC. Its protein product is CASSKGGLSGANVLTF. The chain carries TRBV7-2 and TRBJ2-6; 7 positions match TRBD2. The CDR3 loop spans 16 amino acids. V was pared by 5 bases and J by 0 bases, with 4 bases of the junction left unmatched. Germline lookup yields CDR1 SGHTA and CDR2 FQGNSA. The complete variable domain, with remaining parts taken from reference TRBV7-2 and TRBJ2-6, reads GAGVSQSPSNKVTEKGKDVELRCDPISGHTALYWYRQSLGQGLEFLIYFQGNSAPDKSGLPSDRFSAERTGGSVSTLTIQRTQQEDSAVYLCASSKGGLSGANVLTFGAGSRLTVL.

The chain joins TRBV12-3 or TRBV12-4 to TRBJ1-1; no clear D. Trimming stripped 7 bases from V and 6 bases from J, with 15 bases between. CDR3 length equals 13 residues. In nucleotides, the CDR3 is TGTGCCAGCACCCGACTCTATGGCGCTGAAGCTTTCTTT. Translated: CASTRLYGAEAFF.

The chain carries TRBV27 and TRBJ1-1; D is perhaps TRBD1 (5 bases). V lost 2 bases, J lost 7 bases, and 14 bases lay in between. CDR1 and CDR2 (germline): MNHEY, SMNVEV (reference sequence). The length of the CDR3 is 14 residues. This CDR3 is CASSLGGRGVEAFF. The CDR3 bases are TGTGCCAGCAGTTTAGGTGGGCGGGGGGTTGAAGCTTTCTTT.

The rearrangement joins TRBV6-1 to TRBJ2-3; 8 positions agree with TRBD2. CDR3 length equals 14 residues. Germline assignment: CDR1 MNHNS and CDR2 SASEGT. With V trimmed by 8 bases and J by 3 bases, 7 bases remained unmatched. DNA of the CDR3: TGTGCCAGCGCGGGAGGTAGCGAAACAGATACGCAGTATTTT. It translates to CASAGGSETDTQYF.

This chain connects TRBV7-9 to TRBJ2-7; D not resolved. This CDR3 has 12 residues. V was trimmed by 5 bases and J by 3 bases, leaving 8 bases between them. Germline V gene data show CDR1 as SEHNR and CDR2 as FQNEAQ (reference sequence). The CDR3 region has the DNA TGTGCCAGCAGCCCTGGAGACTACGAGCAGTACTTC. Its protein is CASSPGDYEQYF.